The entry that follows covers one T cell receptor beta chain sequence. This same CDR3 is encoded by further DNA sequences in the sample. As for treatment: around 19 received Ad26.COV2.S at low or high dose, single or two shots; 5 received placebo; per-sample allocation not given. Each sample was drawn 63 days after the first injection (of vaccine or placebo). Germline loops: CDR1 KGHSH, CDR2 LQKENI. CDR3 length: 12 residues. V was trimmed by 3 bases and J by 1 base, leaving 2 bases between them. Measured with immunoSEQ multiplex PCR; TCRdb has only the in-frame clones, and not every one. The top ten hold about 2.4% of the sample, which has around 450,000 clones, nearly 90% seen once. This sample is part of a study of Ad26.COV2.S vaccination and SARS-CoV-2 variants.

The genes are TRBV18 and TRBJ2-3; D gene unclear. Sequenced material: peripheral blood, taken in a trial of Ad26.COV2.S vaccine versus placebo. This TCR came from a person aged 18-65 years who received the Ad26.COV2.S COVID-19 vaccine or a placebo. CDR3 loop: CASSPGTDTQYF. The CDR3 DNA sequence: TGTGCCAGCTCACCGGGCACAGATACGCAGTATTTT.